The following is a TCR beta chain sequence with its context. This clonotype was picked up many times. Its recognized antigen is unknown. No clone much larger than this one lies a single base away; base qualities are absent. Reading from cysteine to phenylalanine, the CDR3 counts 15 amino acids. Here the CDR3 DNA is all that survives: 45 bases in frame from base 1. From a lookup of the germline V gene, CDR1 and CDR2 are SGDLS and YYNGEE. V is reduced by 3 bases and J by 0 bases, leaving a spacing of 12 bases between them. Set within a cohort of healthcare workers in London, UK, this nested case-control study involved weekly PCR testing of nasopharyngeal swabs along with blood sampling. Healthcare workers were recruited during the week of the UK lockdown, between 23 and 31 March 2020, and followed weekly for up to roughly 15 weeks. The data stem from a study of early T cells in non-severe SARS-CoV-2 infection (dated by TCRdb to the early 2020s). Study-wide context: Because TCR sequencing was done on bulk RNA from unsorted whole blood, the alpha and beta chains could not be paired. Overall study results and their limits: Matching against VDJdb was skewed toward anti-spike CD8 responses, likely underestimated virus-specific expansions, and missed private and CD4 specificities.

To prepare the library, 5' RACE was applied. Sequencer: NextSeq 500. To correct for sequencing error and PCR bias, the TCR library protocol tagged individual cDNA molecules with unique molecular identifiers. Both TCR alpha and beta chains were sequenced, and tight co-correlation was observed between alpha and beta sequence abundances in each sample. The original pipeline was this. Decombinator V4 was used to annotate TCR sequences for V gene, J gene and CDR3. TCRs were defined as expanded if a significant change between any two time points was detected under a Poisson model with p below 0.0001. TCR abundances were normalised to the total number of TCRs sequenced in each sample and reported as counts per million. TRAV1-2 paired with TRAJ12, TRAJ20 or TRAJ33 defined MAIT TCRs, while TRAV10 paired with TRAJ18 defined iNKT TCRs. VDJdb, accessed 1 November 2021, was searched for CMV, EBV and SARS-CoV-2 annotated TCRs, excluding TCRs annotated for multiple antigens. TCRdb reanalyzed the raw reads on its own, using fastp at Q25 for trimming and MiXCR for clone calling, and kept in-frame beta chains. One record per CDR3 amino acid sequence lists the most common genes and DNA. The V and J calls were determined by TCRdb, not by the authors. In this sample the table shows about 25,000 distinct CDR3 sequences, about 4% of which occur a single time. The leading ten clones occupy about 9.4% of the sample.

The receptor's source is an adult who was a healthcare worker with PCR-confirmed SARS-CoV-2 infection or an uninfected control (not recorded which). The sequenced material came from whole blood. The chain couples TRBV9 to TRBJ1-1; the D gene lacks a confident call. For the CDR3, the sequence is CASSASPKMNTEAFF. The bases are TGTGCCAGCAGCGCGTCACCTAAAATGAACACTGAAGCTTTCTTT.